This TCR beta chain was observed in a study of T cell responses to AZD1222 COVID-19 vaccine. Study background: Pooled in the analysis were second doses at about 4 or about 12 weeks. Findings and caveats of the study: Repertoires were obtained only post-peak T cell response. Only five or six AZD1222 recipients were seropositive at baseline. White British ancestry dominated among donors, who included more females, and clonal diversity was possibly underestimated.

The method was immunoSEQ multiplex PCR; TCRdb's version includes in-frame clones alone and lacks a portion of them. The profile shows roughly 140,000 clones, 70% to 90% of them singletons. Notes on this clone: Antigen: not known.

The sequencing used peripheral blood, collected on day 0 of AZD1222 vaccination. The receptor was isolated from an adult in good health.

CDR3 residues: CASSLNPGTDTQYF. The CDR3 bases are TGTGCCAGCAGCTTAAATCCCGGCACAGATACGCAGTATTTT. The chain joins TRBV7-3 to TRBJ2-3; unclear D gene. The V gene lost 1 base and the J gene lost 1 base, with 6 bases spanning the gap. The V gene's germline CDR1 is SGHTA and CDR2 FQGTGA. This CDR3 spans 14 amino acids.